The T cell receptor (beta chain) under discussion was sequenced for a study of identical twins (dated by TCRdb to about 2016). Looking at the study overall: The study deep-sequenced TCR alpha and beta repertoires from monozygotic twins, unrelated adults of various ages and cord blood to test whether fetal clonotypes persist. To rule out contamination, replicate twin experiments were performed at different times with different library preparation protocols.

Only healthy Caucasian donors were included. Broad study findings and their caveats: Out-of-frame TCR alpha sequences shared between twins showed an excess of low generation-probability sequences compared with coincidental sharing between unrelated individuals. In monozygotic twins, recombination models systematically underestimated out-of-frame TCR alpha sharing, but the models matched the sharing seen between unrelated individuals. Abundant cord blood beta clonotypes had fewer insertions, young adult naive repertoires showed a similar but weaker trend, and memory repertoires showed no such trend. Zero-insertion analyses could be partly confounded by invariant T cells such as MAIT and iNKT, though diverse VJ usage argued against such confounding for most clonotypes. Because the same donors could not be followed over many years, the conclusions depended on cross-sectional statistical analysis. The excess sharing between twins in beta out-of-frame sequences was weaker because fewer shared sequences reduced the signal-to-noise ratio.

This clonotype was seen a few times. No antigen is known for it. Base-call qualities are not available, and no considerably larger clone is one nucleotide away. The CDR3 numbers 14 residues from cysteine through phenylalanine. Only the CDR3 DNA is retained, 42 bases long and in frame from the first base. V lost 2 bases and J lost 15 bases; the stretch between them is 17 bases long. CDR1 and CDR2 are drawn from the germline V gene: SNHLY, FYNNEI. The library was obtained by 5' RACE. The reads were generated on an Illumina HiSeq 2000. A universal primer binding site was introduced by template switching, and a unique molecular identifier was present in the final cDNA, enabling accurate counting of TCR cDNA molecules. Specific primers in the conserved constant-segment region were used to synthesize first-strand cDNA for the TCR alpha and beta chains. Each cDNA library was double barcoded, with a SMART-Mk sample barcode plus Illumina barcodes, to control for contamination. Two successive PCR steps introduced TruSeq adapter sequences along with Illumina sample barcodes. The TCR alpha and beta cDNA libraries were sequenced on the Illumina HiSeq platform using custom primers. The study's own analysis went as follows. MiGEC processed the raw reads to extract unique molecular identifiers, while MiXCR was used to determine the CDR3 positions. For each individual, recombination models were inferred using an EM algorithm with the repgenHMM and IGoR tools. The analysis of shared clonotypes was done with the tcR package in R, with sharing normalized by the product of cloneset sizes. To study raw recombination without the effects of thymic and clonal selection, out-of-frame nonproductive sequences were analyzed. The raw public reads went through TCRdb reprocessing: fastp at Q25, MiXCR clone calling, in-frame beta chains kept. CDR3 protein sequences are deduplicated, and each keeps its most common genes and DNA. In this record, the V and J calls reflect TCRdb's handling and not the investigators' own analysis. Counted in this sample were 1.5 million to 2 million distinct CDR3 sequences; around a third of them appeared once. The top ten constitute over 0.25% of the sample.

This receptor was taken from a newborn girl in good health. The rearrangement combines TRBV2 with TRBJ1-6; D gene: possibly TRBD1, on 5 matching bases. The sample taken for sequencing was cord blood. The CDR3 is CASSEPGGALNLHF. The DNA sequence is as follows: TGTGCCAGCAGTGAACCGGGGGGAGCTTTGAACCTCCACTTT.